Each of the 13 T cell receptor beta chains below was sequenced from the same sample in a study of CD8 T cells in Susac syndrome. RNA, at about 0.45 to 1 ug, was reverse transcribed with random hexamers. In TCRdb, the immunoSEQ multiplex PCR reads were re-called with MiXCR into one record per CDR3 protein. The profile shows approximately 80,000 distinct CDR3 sequences, 91% of them singletons. The sequencing input was CD8+ T cells from PBMCs. All receptors derive from a human donor with multiple sclerosis.

This chain uses TRBV7-9 with TRBJ1-4, with 8 bases identical to TRBD1. The junction had 7 bases not matched to a gene; V was cut back by 5 bases and J by 8 bases. The CDR3 consists of 14 residues. CDR1 and CDR2 from the germline V gene are SEHNR and FQNEAQ (reference sequence). CDR3 sequence (DNA): TGTGCCAGCAGCCCGGGACAGGAGGGCGAAAAACTGTTTTTT. Encoded protein: CASSPGQEGEKLFF.

The chain links TRBV24-1 to TRBJ2-1, with 10 bases identical to TRBD2. Losses at the gene ends were 3 bases for V and 4 bases for J; bases not matched to a gene: 5. This CDR3 spans 16 amino acids. Germline CDR1 and CDR2: KGHDR and SFDVKD. The CDR3 nucleotides are TGTGCCACCAGTGATGTCCATAGCGGGAGGTACAATGAGCAGTTCTTC. Its translation is CATSDVHSGRYNEQFF.

The CDR3 sequence: CNFPGTSGSCTQYF. CDR3 DNA: TGCAACTTTCCCGGGACTAGCGGGAGTTGTACGCAGTATTTT. The gene calls are TRBV20-1 and TRBJ2-3; TRBD2 matches at 14 bases. Germline lookup yields CDR1 DFQATT and CDR2 SNEGSKA (reference sequence). The CDR3 spans 14 residues.

This clonotype was observed once. J is TRBJ2-1 and V is TRBV27, with TRBD2 matching 9 bases. In germline, CDR1 is MNHEY, CDR2 SMNVEV (reference sequence). V shed 4 bases, J shed 9 bases, and the junction held 7 bases outside the gene matches. This CDR3 region has 14 residues. CDR3 protein: CASSSGTSRGEQFF. The DNA of the CDR3 is TGTGCCAGCAGTTCAGGGACTAGCCGCGGTGAGCAGTTCTTC.

This clonotype was seen a single time. This chain uses TRBV29-1 with TRBJ2-1; possibly TRBD1 for D (6 bases). Between the trimmed V and J ends, which lost 6 bases and 6 bases, there was a span of 18 bases. The CDR3 length is 14 residues. From germline, CDR1 is SQVTM and CDR2 ANQGSEA. The CDR3, as DNA: TGCAGCGTAGTTTTCCAGGGGCCCGGCAATGAGCAGTTCTTC. Translation gives CSVVFQGPGNEQFF.

The rearrangement links TRBV20-1 to TRBJ1-5; D not certain. V was shortened by 3 bases and J by 3 bases, with 3 bases between the two germline ends. Germline CDR1 DFQATT, CDR2 SNEGSKA (reference sequence). This CDR3 has 11 residues. The CDR3 DNA follows: TGCAGTGCTAGTGACAATCAGCCCCAGCATTTT. Translating it yields CSASDNQPQHF.

A single count supports this clonotype. J is TRBJ1-5 and V is TRBV27; D unresolved. Trimming cost V 1 base and J 0 bases, with 7 bases left between them. Germline-derived CDR1 and CDR2 are MNHEY and SMNVEV (reference sequence). The CDR3 loop spans 15 amino acids. The CDR3 sequence is CASSLYTYSNQPQHF. DNA of the CDR3: TGTGCCAGCAGTTTATACACTTATAGCAATCAGCCCCAGCATTTT.

This rearrangement joins TRBV4-3 to TRBJ1-1; 7 bases align to TRBD1. V trimming: 4 bases; J trimming: 7 bases; junction bases outside the gene matches: 9. CDR1 and CDR2 from the germline V gene are LGHNA and YSLEER. CDR3 length: 14 residues. CDR3 amino acids: CASSPLGGHFEAFF. CDR3 coding DNA: TGCGCCAGCAGCCCCTTAGGGGGCCACTTTGAAGCTTTCTTT.

CDR3: CASSYQGISFEAFF. The DNA of the CDR3 is TGCGCCAGCAGTTACCAAGGCATTTCATTTGAAGCTTTCTTT. V gene TRBV4-1 combines with J gene TRBJ1-1; no firm D call. Trimming cost V 6 bases and J 7 bases, with 18 bases left between them. CDR3 length: 14 amino acids. Germline CDR1 and CDR2: MGHRA and YSYEKL.

The chain links TRBV10-3 to TRBJ1-6, with D hard to call. Deletions cut 0 bases from V and 1 base from J, with 10 bases between. Germline assignment: CDR1 ENHRY and CDR2 SYGVKD. This CDR3 spans 17 amino acids. CDR3 in amino acids: CAISESRVQSYNSPLHF. In DNA form, the CDR3 reads TGTGCCATCAGTGAGTCGAGGGTCCAGTCCTATAATTCACCCCTCCACTTT.

The chain recombines TRBV19 with TRBJ2-7, with D uncertain. V lost 0 bases and J lost 1, with 4 bases in between. Germline CDR1 LNHDA, CDR2 SQIVND (reference sequence). This CDR3 has 13 amino acids. The CDR3 loop reads CASSIDVSYEQYF. Written as DNA, the CDR3 is TGTGCCAGTAGTATAGACGTATCCTACGAGCAGTACTTC.

The rearrangement joins TRBV5-1 to TRBJ2-1, with D tentatively TRBD1 (5 bases). This CDR3 spans 16 amino acids. The V end was cut by 1 base, the J end by 1 base, with 12 bases between. Germline loops: CDR1 SGHRS, CDR2 YFSETQ. The chain's CDR3 is CASSLIQGWSYNEQFF. Here the CDR3 DNA reads TGCGCCAGCAGCTTGATTCAGGGCTGGTCCTACAATGAGCAGTTCTTC.

J is TRBJ2-7 and V is TRBV12-3 or TRBV12-4; D perhaps matches TRBD2 (5 bases). The germline V and J ends were trimmed by 6 bases and 1 base, with 19 bases remaining between them. The CDR3 is 16 residues long. The CDR3 sequence: CASREVGGDKSYEQYF. CDR3 DNA: TGTGCCAGCAGGGAGGTTGGAGGAGACAAATCCTACGAGCAGTACTTC.